Presented here are 10 T cell receptor beta chains from one specimen sequenced in a study of spatial heterogeneity in lung cancer. These receptors are not linked to any known antigen. Study-level points and caveats: The number of expanded tumor alpha and beta chains correlated with mutation number.

Time point given: sample taken at primary tumor resection. TCRdb processed the 5' RACE reads anew with MiXCR; each CDR3 protein has one entry. In the table there are about 8,100 distinct CDR3 sequences, 5% to 6.5% of which are singletons. Sequenced material: lung tumor tissue, taken at surgery. The receptor set was obtained from a male donor with early-stage non-small cell lung cancer.

The sample holds many counts of this clonotype. The rearrangement links TRBV7-6 to TRBJ1-6; maybe TRBD1 (5 bases). This CDR3 is 15 amino acids long. Germline-derived CDR1 and CDR2 are SGHVS and FNYEAQ. V was cut by 3 bases and J by 7 bases, with 13 bases left in between. The CDR3 region is CASSFSPGGNSPLHF. The CDR3 nucleotides read TGTGCCAGCAGCTTTTCCCCCGGGGGGAATTCACCCCTCCACTTT. Complete variable domain (other parts from reference TRBV7-6 and TRBJ1-6): GAGVSQSPRYKVTKRGQDVALRCDPISGHVSLYWYRQALGQGPEFLTYFNYEAQQDKSGLPNDRFSAERPEGSISTLTIQRTEQRDSAMYRCASSFSPGGNSPLHFGNGTRLTVT.

The chain recombines TRBV20-1 with TRBJ2-3; TRBD2 agrees at 7 bases. There are 12 residues in the CDR3. Germline V CDR1 and CDR2: DFQATT, SNEGSKA (reference sequence). V lost 1 base, J lost 8 bases, and 3 bases stayed unmatched. The CDR3 reads CSARGAGATQYF. The CDR3 bases are TGCAGTGCTAGAGGGGCGGGAGCTACGCAGTATTTT.

This clonotype was recorded at least ten times. V and J are TRBV13 and TRBJ1-2, with unresolved D. This CDR3 has 15 residues. With 0 bases removed from V and 3 bases from J, the gap between germline ends came to 11 bases. Germline CDR1 PRHDT, CDR2 FYEKMQ (reference sequence). The CDR3 is CASSLGPGRDYGYTF. The CDR3 DNA is TGTGCCAGCAGCTTAGGCCCTGGACGGGACTATGGCTACACCTTC.

This clonotype rates as medium-sized. V gene TRBV20-1 combines with J gene TRBJ2-2, with 11 nucleotides matching TRBD2. The V and J ends lost 5 bases and 2 bases, in that order; junction bases with no gene match: 4. Germline V gene lookup returns CDR1 DFQATT and CDR2 SNEGSKA (reference sequence). The CDR3 consists of 15 residues. The chain's CDR3 is CSAPSGGSNTGELFF. The DNA of the CDR3 is TGCAGTGCTCCTAGCGGGGGGTCAAACACCGGGGAGCTGTTTTTT.

This clonotype has more than one count but fewer than ten. The gene calls are TRBV20-1 and TRBJ2-3; TRBD2 matches 9 bases. V shed 0 bases, J shed 4 bases, and the junction held 5 bases outside the gene matches. The CDR3 is 15 amino acids. The V gene's germline CDR1 is DFQATT and CDR2 SNEGSKA (reference sequence). The CDR3 loop reads CSARDAGGSADTQYF. The CDR3 nucleotides read TGCAGTGCTAGAGATGCGGGAGGGAGCGCAGATACGCAGTATTTT.

This clonotype was seen ten or more times. The V call is TRBV5-4, the J call TRBJ2-3; D not resolved. From germline, CDR1 is SGHNT and CDR2 YYREEE (reference sequence). Deletions cut 4 bases from V and 4 bases from J, with 13 bases between. The CDR3 has 14 residues. The CDR3 coding sequence is TGTGCCAGCAGCCCGGACGGACGAGCAGATACGCAGTATTTT. This translates into CASSPDGRADTQYF. Full variable domain (missing parts from reference TRBV5-4 and TRBJ2-3): ETGVTQSPTHLIKTRGQQVTLRCSSQSGHNTVSWYQQALGQGPQFIFQYYREEENGRGNFPPRFSGLQFPNYSSELNVNALELDDSALYLCASSPDGRADTQYFGPGTRLTVL.

This clonotype was counted at least ten times. The V gene is TRBV2, the J gene TRBJ2-3; TRBD1 might be the D (6 bases). The germline V and J ends were trimmed by 0 bases and 10 bases, with 11 bases remaining between them. Germline lookup yields CDR1 SNHLY and CDR2 FYNNEI. This CDR3 region has 13 residues. CDR3 DNA: TGTGCCAGCAGTGAAGCCGTACAGGGTTCGCAGTATTTT. Translating it yields CASSEAVQGSQYF.

A remark on this clonotype: A read error may explain this, as a much larger clone is one base away. It is likely a read error, because the conserved phenylalanine at the end of the CDR3 is missing. CDR3 protein: CATSSGVKIQPQHL. DNA for the CDR3: TGTGCCACCAGCAGCGGAGTTAAAATACAGCCCCAGCATCTT. The chain is built from TRBV15 and TRBJ1-5; D is unresolved. Trimming left V 3 bases short and J 7 bases short, with 13 bases between. The CDR3 extends over 14 amino acids. The germline V gene encodes CDR1 LNHNV and CDR2 YYDKDF (reference sequence).

This clonotype was seen ten or more times. The rearrangement joins TRBV7-2 to TRBJ2-2; 14 bases fit TRBD2. The CDR3 is 19 amino acids. J gave up 4 bases and V 5 bases, and 12 bases lay outside the gene matches. Germline lookup yields CDR1 SGHTA and CDR2 FQGNSA. The CDR3 coding sequence is TGTGCCAGCAGCCGAAGAGGGGGACTAGCGGGAGTGAGCACCGGGGAGCTGTTTTTT. This encodes CASSRRGGLAGVSTGELFF.

This clonotype was picked up many times. This chain uses TRBV5-6 with TRBJ1-1, with a tentative D call TRBD1 (5 bases). The CDR3 runs 16 residues. Per germline, CDR1 SGHDT and CDR2 YYEEEE. V lost 5 bases and J lost 0, with 17 bases in between. The CDR3 DNA reads TGTGCCAGCAGTTTAAGAACGGGGCAGCTGAACACTGAAGCTTTCTTT. Residues: CASSLRTGQLNTEAFF.